These 2 T cell receptor beta chains came from one sample sequenced in a study of blood T cell repertoires in COVID-19 (dated by TCRdb to 2020 to 2021). Libraries came from the immunoSEQ multiplex PCR assay. As stored in TCRdb, this immuneACCESS dataset retains in-frame rearrangements with V and J assigned. A fraction of the clones does not appear; measured against another copy, unresolved V genes explain less than half of the discrepancy, and the remainder lacks a known reason. This sample has 250,000 to 350,000 clones in its table, and approximately 89% of those were observed once. Around an eighth of the sample is taken by the ten largest. Sequencing was done on a sample of peripheral blood. The receptor set was obtained from a woman aged 55-69 years with acute or convalescent COVID-19.

This clone was observed a few times. The chain is built from TRBV9 and TRBJ2-1; D is unresolved. From germline, CDR1 is SGDLS and CDR2 YYNGEE. This CDR3 has 12 amino acids. Between the trimmed V and J ends, which lost 5 bases and 4 bases, there was a span of 7 bases. The DNA for the CDR3 is TGTGCCAGCAGGGGCGATTACAATGAGCAGTTCTTC. Residues: CASRGDYNEQFF.

The chain combines TRBV2 with TRBJ2-1; 8 nucleotides align to TRBD1. The length of the CDR3 is 14 residues. Looked up from germline, CDR1 is SNHLY and CDR2 is FYNNEI. J lost 5 bases, V lost 4 bases, and 4 bases had no gene match. CDR3 DNA: TGTGCCAGCAGTGGGCAGGGGGCCAACAATGAGCAGTTCTTC. Protein sequence: CASSGQGANNEQFF.